This T cell receptor (beta chain) emerged from a study of T cells in Graves' hyperthyroidism and ophthalmopathy. Overall study results and limits: Most clonotypes that expanded in the thyroid above 0.001 also showed up in blood.

V was shortened by 3 bases and J by 4 bases, with 12 bases between the two germline ends. CDR1 is SQVTM and CDR2 is ANQGSEA in the germline V gene. This CDR3 has 14 amino acids. Amplification targeted TCR beta CDR3 regions from RNA transcripts. The HTBI primer set was used in a first-round RT-PCR of the TCR CDR3. TCRdb analysed the multiplex PCR reads with MiXCR anew, one entry per CDR3 protein. Among about 560,000 distinct CDR3 sequences listed, over 15% were seen once. This clonotype was observed a handful of times. Its antigen remains unidentified. The V gene is TRBV29-1, the J gene TRBJ2-2; D is ambiguous. Sequenced material: blood. The sequence was collected from a woman aged 18-29 years with Graves' hyperthyroidism. The DNA for the CDR3 is TGCAGCGTTGAGATCGGGCCCCGCACCGGGGAGCTGTTTTTT. The encoded protein is CSVEIGPRTGELFF.